The clone carrying this T cell receptor (beta chain) has ten or more counts. This sample was taken from a study of spatial heterogeneity in lung cancer. Turning to the study itself: Detection consistently yielded more beta chains than alpha chains. Raw sequencing reads included, on average, more than 9.5 appearances of each unique TCR and UMI combination.

MiXCR, run by TCRdb on the 5' RACE reads, gives a single entry per CDR3 protein. The sample yields around 47,000 distinct CDR3 sequences, around 7.7% seen once. The time point: blood at routine non-recurrence follow-up after resection. Sequencing was performed on whole RNA extracted from tumor and nontumor lung tissue, or from frozen PBMC, and the material was left unsorted. Trimming at V came to 3 bases and at J to 4 bases, leaving 6 bases not matched to a gene. The CDR3 is 15 amino acids. The V gene's germline CDR1 is MGHRA and CDR2 YSYEKL. Sequencing used PBMCs, obtained at follow-up. This chain connects TRBV4-1 to TRBJ2-5; 9 nucleotides agree with TRBD1. The TCR was taken from a female donor with early-stage non-small cell lung cancer. The CDR3 DNA sequence: TGCGCCAGCAGCCAGGACAGGGGTCCGGGAGAGACCCAGTACTTC. Protein: CASSQDRGPGETQYF.